These T cell receptor beta chains were read from a single sample in a study of beta chain features in type 1 diabetes. The method was immunoSEQ multiplex PCR; TCRdb's version includes in-frame clones alone and lacks a portion of them. The sample has some 160,000 clones; around 9.7% are singletons. Material for sequencing was central memory CD4+ T cells from blood. Receptors were obtained from a woman in her twenties or thirties with type 1 diabetes. Each CDR3 is given with its conserved first and last residue.

V | CDR3
TRBV2 | CASRDSNYGYTF
TRBV23-1 | CASKSCRGGQPQHF
TRBV6-6 | CASDHRGRATEAFF
TRBV7-8 | CASSSTGGTDTIYF
TRBV10-3 | CAISEASGSDTQYF
TRBV2 | CASSRPGQGDGYTF
TRBV7-3 | CASSLAPGTSYEQYF
TRBV7-8 | CASSKRNLNTEAFF
TRBV30 | CAWSRQGVEQYF
TRBV5-1 | CASQENTGELFF
TRBV7-2 | CASSSPGTYNEQFF
TRBV11-3 | CASIPGGAGANVLTF
TRBV28 | CASSSTGYGYTF
TRBV7-9 | CASSEQGYEQYF
TRBV7-9 | CASSSTFSGANVLTF